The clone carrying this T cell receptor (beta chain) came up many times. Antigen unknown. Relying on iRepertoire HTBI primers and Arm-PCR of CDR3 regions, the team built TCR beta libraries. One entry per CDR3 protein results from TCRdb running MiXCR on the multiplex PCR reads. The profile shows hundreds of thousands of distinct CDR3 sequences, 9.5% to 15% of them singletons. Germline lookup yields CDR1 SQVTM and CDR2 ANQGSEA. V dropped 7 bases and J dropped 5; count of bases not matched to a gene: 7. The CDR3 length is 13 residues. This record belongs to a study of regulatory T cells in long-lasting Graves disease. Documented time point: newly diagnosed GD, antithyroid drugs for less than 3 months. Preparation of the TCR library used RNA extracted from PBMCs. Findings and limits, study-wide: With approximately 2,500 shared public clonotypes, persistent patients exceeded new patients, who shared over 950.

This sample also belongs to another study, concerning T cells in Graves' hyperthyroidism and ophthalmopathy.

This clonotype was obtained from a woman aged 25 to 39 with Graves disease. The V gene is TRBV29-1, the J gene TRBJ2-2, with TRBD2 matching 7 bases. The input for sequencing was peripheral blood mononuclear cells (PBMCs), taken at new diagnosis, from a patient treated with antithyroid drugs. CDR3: CSGRDYPTGELFF. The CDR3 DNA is TGCAGCGGCCGGGACTACCCGACCGGGGAGCTGTTTTTT.